What follows is one T cell receptor beta chain and its context. V dropped 5 bases and J dropped 4; count of bases not matched to a gene: 10. This CDR3 is 16 amino acids long. Germline CDR1 and CDR2: SGHRS and YFSETQ. These data originate in a study of blood T cell repertoires in COVID-19. About the research overall: Specimens from acute and convalescent COVID-19 originated in the United States, Italy and Spain. Sources were T cells, B-cell-depleted T cells, or PBMCs; the material itself was cDNA or gDNA.

The data were produced by immunoSEQ multiplex PCR, yet TCRdb's version contains in-frame clones alone and is incomplete. This sample has under 70,000 clones, with around 90% found just once. Participants were aged about 18 to 100 years from more than 20 US areas. The receptor comes from a woman aged 40 to 50 who had recovered from COVID-19. V is TRBV5-1 and J is TRBJ2-2; TRBD1 agrees at 8 bases. The material sequenced was PBMCs or T cells enriched from blood (not recorded which). CDR3 loop: CASSIGGTGPTGELFF. Here the CDR3 DNA reads TGCGCCAGCAGTATAGGCGGGACAGGTCCCACCGGGGAGCTGTTTTTT.